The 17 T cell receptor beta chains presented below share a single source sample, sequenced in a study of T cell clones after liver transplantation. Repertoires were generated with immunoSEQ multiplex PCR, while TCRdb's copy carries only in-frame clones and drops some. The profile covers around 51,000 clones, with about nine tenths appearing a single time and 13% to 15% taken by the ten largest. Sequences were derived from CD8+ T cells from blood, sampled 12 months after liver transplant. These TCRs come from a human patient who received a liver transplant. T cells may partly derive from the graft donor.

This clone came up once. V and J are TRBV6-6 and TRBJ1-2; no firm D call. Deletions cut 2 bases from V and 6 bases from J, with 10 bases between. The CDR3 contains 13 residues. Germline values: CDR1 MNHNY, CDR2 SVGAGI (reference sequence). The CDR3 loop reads CASSYDPEDGYTF. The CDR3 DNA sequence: TGTGCCAGCAGTTACGACCCTGAGGATGGCTACACCTTC.

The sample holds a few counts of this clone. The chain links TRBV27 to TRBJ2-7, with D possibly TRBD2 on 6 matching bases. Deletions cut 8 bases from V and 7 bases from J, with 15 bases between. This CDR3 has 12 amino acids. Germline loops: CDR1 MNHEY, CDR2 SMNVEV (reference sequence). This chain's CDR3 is CASGDLTWEQYF. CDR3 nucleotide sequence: TGTGCCAGCGGGGACTTGACGTGGGAGCAGTACTTC.

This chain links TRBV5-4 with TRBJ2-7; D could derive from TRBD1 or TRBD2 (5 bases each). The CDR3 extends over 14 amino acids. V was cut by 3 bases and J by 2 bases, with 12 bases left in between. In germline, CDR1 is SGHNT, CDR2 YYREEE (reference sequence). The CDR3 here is CASSSGTGPYEQYF. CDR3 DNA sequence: TGTGCCAGCAGCTCCGGGACGGGGCCCTACGAGCAGTACTTC. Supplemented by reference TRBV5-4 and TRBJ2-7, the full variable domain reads ETGVTQSPTHLIKTRGQQVTLRCSSQSGHNTVSWYQQALGQGPQFIFQYYREEENGRGNFPPRFSGLQFPNYSSELNVNALELDDSALYLCASSSGTGPYEQYFGPGTRLTVT.

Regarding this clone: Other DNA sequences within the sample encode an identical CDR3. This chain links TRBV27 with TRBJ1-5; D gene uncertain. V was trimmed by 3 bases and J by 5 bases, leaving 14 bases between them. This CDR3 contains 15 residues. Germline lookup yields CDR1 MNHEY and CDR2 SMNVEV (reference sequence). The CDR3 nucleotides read TGTGCCAGCAGTTTGCGACCGGGTGGGGATCAGCCCCAGCATTTT. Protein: CASSLRPGGDQPQHF.

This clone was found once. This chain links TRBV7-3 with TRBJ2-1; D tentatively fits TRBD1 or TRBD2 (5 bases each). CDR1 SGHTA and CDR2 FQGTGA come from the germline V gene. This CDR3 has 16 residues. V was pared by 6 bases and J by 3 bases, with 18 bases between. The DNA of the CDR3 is TGTGCCAGCAGTTCAGCAGAGGCAGGGAGCTACAATGAGCAGTTCTTC. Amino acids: CASSSAEAGSYNEQFF.

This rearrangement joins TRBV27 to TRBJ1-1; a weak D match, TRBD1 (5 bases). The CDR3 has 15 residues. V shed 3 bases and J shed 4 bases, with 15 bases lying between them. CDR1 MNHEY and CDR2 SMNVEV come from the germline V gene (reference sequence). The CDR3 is CASSFVGRESTEAFF. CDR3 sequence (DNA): TGTGCCAGCAGTTTCGTTGGCAGGGAGAGCACTGAAGCTTTCTTT.

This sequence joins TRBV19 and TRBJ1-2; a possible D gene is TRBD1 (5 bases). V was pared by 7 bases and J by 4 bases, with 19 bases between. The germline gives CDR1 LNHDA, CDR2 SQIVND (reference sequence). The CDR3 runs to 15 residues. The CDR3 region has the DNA TGTGCCAGTACCCCTATTTCGTCGGGGGGCTATGGCTACACCTTC. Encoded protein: CASTPISSGGYGYTF. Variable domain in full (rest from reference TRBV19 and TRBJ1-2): DGGITQSPKYLFRKEGQNVTLSCEQNLNHDAMYWYRQDPGQGLRLIYYSQIVNDFQKGDIAEGYSVSREKKESFPLTVTSAQKNPTAFYLCASTPISSGGYGYTFGSGTRLTVV.

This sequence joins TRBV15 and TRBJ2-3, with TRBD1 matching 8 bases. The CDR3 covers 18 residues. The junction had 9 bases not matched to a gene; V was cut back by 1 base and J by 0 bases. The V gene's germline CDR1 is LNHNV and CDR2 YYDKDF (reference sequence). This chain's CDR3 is CATSRVRTGRVSTDTQYF. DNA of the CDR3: TGTGCCACCAGCAGAGTCCGGACAGGGCGGGTTAGCACAGATACGCAGTATTTT. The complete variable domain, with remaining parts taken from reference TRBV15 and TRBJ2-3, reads DAMVIQNPRYQVTQFGKPVTLSCSQTLNHNVMYWYQQKSSQAPKLLFHYYDKDFNNEADTPDNFQSRRPNTSFCFLDIRSPGLGDTAMYLCATSRVRTGRVSTDTQYFGPGTRLTVL.

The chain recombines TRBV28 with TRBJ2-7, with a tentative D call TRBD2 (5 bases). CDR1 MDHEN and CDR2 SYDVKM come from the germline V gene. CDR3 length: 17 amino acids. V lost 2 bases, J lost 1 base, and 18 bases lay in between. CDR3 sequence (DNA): TGTGCCAGCAGTTTAACCCAGAGGGCGTCAGCATCCTACGAGCAGTACTTC. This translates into CASSLTQRASASYEQYF.

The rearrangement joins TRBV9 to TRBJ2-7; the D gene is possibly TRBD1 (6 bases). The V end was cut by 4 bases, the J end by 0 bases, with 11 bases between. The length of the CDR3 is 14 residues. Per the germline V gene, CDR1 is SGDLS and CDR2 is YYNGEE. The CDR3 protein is CASSPRQASYEQYF. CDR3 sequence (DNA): TGTGCCAGCAGCCCTCGACAGGCCTCCTACGAGCAGTACTTC.

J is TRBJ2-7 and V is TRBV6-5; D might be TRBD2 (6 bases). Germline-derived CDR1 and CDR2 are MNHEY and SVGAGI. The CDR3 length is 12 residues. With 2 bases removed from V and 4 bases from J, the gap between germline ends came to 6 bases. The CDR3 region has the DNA TGTGCCAGCAGTTACCGGGGGTACGAGCAGTACTTC. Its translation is CASSYRGYEQYF.

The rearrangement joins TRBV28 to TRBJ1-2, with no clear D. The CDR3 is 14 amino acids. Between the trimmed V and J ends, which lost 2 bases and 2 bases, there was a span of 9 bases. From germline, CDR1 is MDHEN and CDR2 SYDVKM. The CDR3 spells CASSLTASNYGYTF. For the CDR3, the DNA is TGTGCCAGCAGTTTAACAGCAAGCAACTATGGCTACACCTTC.

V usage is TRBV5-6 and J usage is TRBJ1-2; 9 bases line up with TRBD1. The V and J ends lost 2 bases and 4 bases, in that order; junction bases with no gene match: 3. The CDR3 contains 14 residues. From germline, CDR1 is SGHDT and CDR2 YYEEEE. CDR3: CASSFRGQGYGYTF. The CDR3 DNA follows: TGTGCCAGCAGCTTTAGGGGACAGGGCTATGGCTACACCTTC.

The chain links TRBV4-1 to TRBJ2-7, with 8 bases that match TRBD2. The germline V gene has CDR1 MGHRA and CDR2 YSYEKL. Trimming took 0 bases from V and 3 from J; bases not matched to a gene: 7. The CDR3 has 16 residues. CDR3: CASSQDRREAYYEQYF. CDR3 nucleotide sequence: TGCGCCAGCAGCCAAGATCGGCGGGAGGCCTACTACGAGCAGTACTTC.

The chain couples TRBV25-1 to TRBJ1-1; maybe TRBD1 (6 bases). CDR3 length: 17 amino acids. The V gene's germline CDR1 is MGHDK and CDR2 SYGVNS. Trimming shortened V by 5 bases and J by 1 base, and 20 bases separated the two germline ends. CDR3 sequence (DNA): TGTGCCAGCAGTAGCCTCTTGGAGGACAGACAGAACACTGAAGCTTTCTTT. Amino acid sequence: CASSSLLEDRQNTEAFF.

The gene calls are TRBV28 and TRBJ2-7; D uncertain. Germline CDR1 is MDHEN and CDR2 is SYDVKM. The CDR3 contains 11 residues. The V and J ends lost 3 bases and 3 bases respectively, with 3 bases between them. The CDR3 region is CASSLGYEQYF. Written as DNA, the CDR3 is TGTGCCAGCAGTTTGGGCTACGAGCAGTACTTC.

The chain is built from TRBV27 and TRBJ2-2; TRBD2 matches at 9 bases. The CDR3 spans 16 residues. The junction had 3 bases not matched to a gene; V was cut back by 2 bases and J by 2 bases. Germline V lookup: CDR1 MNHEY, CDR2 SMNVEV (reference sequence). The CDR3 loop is CASSLSGRTNTGELFF. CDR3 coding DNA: TGTGCCAGCAGTTTAAGCGGGAGGACCAACACCGGGGAGCTGTTTTTT.